The 21 T cell receptor beta chains reported below all come from one sample, sequenced in a study of graft-versus-host responses after intestinal transplantation. The repertoire was sequenced with immunoSEQ multiplex PCR; TCRdb's copy has only in-frame clones and lacks some. The top ten clones hold approximately 0.17% of a sample with approximately 130,000 clones, more than 90% of them seen once. For these TCRs, the target antigens are not known. The starting material was unstimulated CD4+ T cells sorted from spleen or lymph node cells, obtained before intestinal transplant. Source of these receptors: a human donor who received an intestinal transplant.

This clone showed up just once. The chain employs TRBV6-1 and TRBJ2-2; weak D call: TRBD1 (5 bases). CDR3 size: 15 residues. V lost 7 bases, J lost 0 bases, and 12 bases lay in between. Germline values: CDR1 MNHNS, CDR2 SASEGT. The CDR3 region is CASTPGHTNTGELFF. The CDR3 DNA follows: TGTGCCAGCACGCCCGGACACACGAACACCGGGGAGCTGTTTTTT.

The J gene is TRBJ1-4, the V gene TRBV21-1; TRBD1 is taken as the D call from the table, unchecked against the DNA. TRBV21-1 is a pseudogene segment. There are 19 residues in the CDR3. The CDR3 DNA reads TGTGCCAGCAGCAAAGTGGACAGGAGGAACAATGCAACTAATGAAAAACTGTTTTTT. Its translation: CASSKVDRRNNATNEKLFF.

This clone has a single count. The chain employs TRBV7-8 and TRBJ2-7, with a weak D call TRBD1 (6 bases). The V end was cut by 4 bases, the J end by 0 bases, with 13 bases between. CDR1 is SGHVS, CDR2 FQNEAQ, per germline. There are 15 residues in the CDR3. CDR3: CASSSLRGTSYEQYF. The CDR3 bases are TGTGCCAGCAGCTCCCTCAGGGGAACCTCCTACGAGCAGTACTTC.

This clone was recorded once. The chain couples TRBV6-1 to TRBJ1-2, with 7 bases matching TRBD1. Looked up from germline, CDR1 is MNHNS and CDR2 is SASEGT. This CDR3 is built from 16 residues. J gave up 3 bases and V 4 bases, and 11 bases lay outside the gene matches. CDR3 coding DNA: TGTGCCAGCAGTGCCAGGGGGGGGTTACAGCACTATGGCTACACCTTC. It yields the protein CASSARGGLQHYGYTF.

The J gene is TRBJ2-7, the V gene TRBV18; D ambiguous. The germline V gene encodes CDR1 KGHSH and CDR2 LQKENI. V was pared by 6 bases and J by 6 bases, with 21 bases between. CDR3 length equals 15 residues. CDR3 loop: CASSMFKGSSLEQYF. The DNA of the CDR3 is TGTGCCAGCTCCATGTTTAAGGGCAGCTCCCTCGAGCAGTACTTC.

The chain employs TRBV7-8 and TRBJ2-6; D remains unclear. Trimming pared 3 bases from V and 4 bases from J, leaving 10 bases between. The CDR3 extends over 15 amino acids. CDR1 is SGHVS, CDR2 FQNEAQ, per germline. The CDR3 spells CASSFLTAGANVLTF. CDR3 in DNA: TGTGCCAGCAGCTTCCTGACTGCAGGGGCCAACGTCCTGACTTTC.

The chain employs TRBV27 and TRBJ1-6; the D gene is possibly TRBD1 (6 bases). Trimming removed 2 bases at V and 6 bases at J, with 8 bases between. The CDR3 covers 14 residues. Per germline, CDR1 MNHEY and CDR2 SMNVEV (reference sequence). In nucleotides, the CDR3 is TGTGCCAGCAGTTTAAGACAGGCTAATTCACCCCTCCACTTT. Encoded protein: CASSLRQANSPLHF.

The gene calls are TRBV7-9 and TRBJ1-2; D ambiguous. Germline V gives CDR1 SEHNR, CDR2 FQNEAQ (reference sequence). V shed 1 base and J shed 6 bases, with 12 bases lying between them. The CDR3 has 14 amino acids. The CDR3 loop is CASSLGGIGHGYTF. CDR3 nucleotide sequence: TGTGCCAGCAGCTTAGGTGGGATAGGCCATGGCTACACCTTC.

V and J are TRBV23-1 and TRBJ1-3, with a weak D call TRBD1 (5 bases). TRBV23-1 is recorded as an ORF, its role being uncertain. This CDR3 has 19 residues. Trimming stripped 0 bases from V and 0 bases from J, with 18 bases between. CDR3 nucleotides: TGCGCCAGCAGTCAATCCACCGGGGGGGGAAACACCTCTGGAAACACCATATATTTT. Translating it yields CASSQSTGGGNTSGNTIYF.

The rearrangement links TRBV5-4 to TRBJ1-1; D unresolved. CDR1 and CDR2 (germline): SGHNT, YYREEE (reference sequence). V lost 1 base to trimming and J lost 0 bases, with 7 bases between them. This CDR3 contains 14 residues. The CDR3 loop reads CASSLPGLNTEAFF. The CDR3 coding sequence is TGTGCCAGCAGCTTGCCCGGGTTGAACACTGAAGCTTTCTTT.

The V call is TRBV15, the J call TRBJ2-7, with D possibly TRBD1 on 6 matching bases. The V end was cut by 1 base, the J end by 3 bases, with 10 bases between. The CDR3 is 14 residues long. Germline CDR1 LNHNV, CDR2 YYDKDF (reference sequence). The CDR3 DNA is TGTGCCACCAGCAGAGGGGGGCAGATCTACGAGCAGTACTTC. As protein: CATSRGGQIYEQYF.

The chain is built from TRBV20-1 and TRBJ2-5; D is ambiguous. Germline V gene sequence: CDR1 DFQATT, CDR2 SNEGSKA (reference sequence). The CDR3 runs 11 residues. V was trimmed by 7 bases and J by 0 bases, leaving 6 bases between them. CDR3 residues: CSVAHQETQYF. CDR3 in DNA: TGCAGTGTTGCACACCAAGAGACCCAGTACTTC.

This sequence joins TRBV7-2 and TRBJ2-7; 8 bases are a match to TRBD1. Germline V gene data show CDR1 as SGHTA and CDR2 as FQGNSA. Trimming removed 5 bases from V and 7 bases from J; junction bases left unmatched: 10. The CDR3 contains 14 residues. CDR3 residues: CASSTGTGPIEQYF. CDR3 coding DNA: TGTGCCAGCAGCACCGGGACAGGTCCAATTGAGCAGTACTTC.

This clone was counted a few times. The chain combines TRBV12-5 with TRBJ2-1, with TRBD2 matching over 10 bases. The V and J ends lost 3 bases and 7 bases, in that order; junction bases with no gene match: 9. This CDR3 comprises 16 residues. The germline V gene has CDR1 LGHNT and CDR2 FRNRAP. The chain's CDR3 is CASGLGAGGPANEQFF. CDR3 DNA sequence: TGTGCTAGTGGTTTAGGAGCGGGGGGGCCGGCTAATGAGCAGTTCTTC. The entire variable domain, with the rest obtained from reference TRBV12-5 and TRBJ2-1, is as follows: DARVTQTPRHKVTEMGQEVTMRCQPILGHNTVFWYRQTMMQGLELLAYFRNRAPLDDSGMPKDRFSAEMPDATLATLKIQPSEPRDSAVYFCASGLGAGGPANEQFFGPGTRLTVL.

The gene calls are TRBV18 and TRBJ1-1; 11 bases agree with TRBD1. The junction had 6 bases not matched to a gene; V was cut back by 3 bases and J by 0 bases. This CDR3 is 17 amino acids long. The germline V gene encodes CDR1 KGHSH and CDR2 LQKENI. Here the CDR3 reads CASSPRDRGTVNTEAFF. The CDR3 DNA sequence: TGTGCCAGCTCACCCCGGGACAGGGGGACCGTGAACACTGAAGCTTTCTTT.

The V call is TRBV7-9, the J call TRBJ2-5; the D call may be TRBD1 or TRBD2 (5 bases each). This CDR3 comprises 11 residues. The V end was cut by 4 bases, the J end by 14 bases, with 14 bases between. Germline-derived CDR1 and CDR2 are SEHNR and FQNEAQ (reference sequence). CDR3 nucleotides: TGTGCCAGCAGCTCGGGACCCACGGGTTACTTC. This sequence encodes CASSSGPTGYF. The complete variable domain, with remaining parts taken from reference TRBV7-9 and TRBJ2-5, reads DTGVSQNPRHKITKRGQNVTFRCDPISEHNRLYWYRQTLGQGPEFLTYFQNEAQLEKSRLLSDRFSAERPKGSFSTLEIQRTEQGDSAMYLCASSSGPTGYFGPGTRLLVL.

J is TRBJ2-1 and V is TRBV5-1, with 15 nucleotides matching TRBD2. The CDR3 is 17 residues long. The ends lost 4 bases at V and 5 bases at J; junction bases unmatched: 7. Looked up from germline, CDR1 is SGHRS and CDR2 is YFSETQ. CDR3 bases: TGCGCCAGCAGCAGCGGGACTAGCGGGGGGCGAGACAATGAGCAGTTCTTC. Translating gives CASSSGTSGGRDNEQFF. Full variable domain (outside the CDR3, taken from reference TRBV5-1 and TRBJ2-1): KAGVTQTPRYLIKTRGQQVTLSCSPISGHRSVSWYQQTPGQGLQFLFEYFSETQRNKGNFPGRFSGRQFSNSRSEMNVSTLELGDSALYLCASSSGTSGGRDNEQFFGPGTRLTVL.

The chain combines TRBV5-1 with TRBJ2-5; weak D call: TRBD1 (5 bases). Germline V gene data show CDR1 as SGHRS and CDR2 as YFSETQ. CDR3 length: 14 residues. V gave up 0 bases and J gave up 6 bases, with 12 bases separating them. CDR3: CASSLVQGTKTQYF. Here the CDR3 DNA reads TGCGCCAGCAGCTTGGTTCAGGGTACGAAGACCCAGTACTTC.

The V gene is TRBV13, the J gene TRBJ2-1, with D maybe TRBD2 (5 bases). The germline V gene has CDR1 PRHDT and CDR2 FYEKMQ (reference sequence). CDR3 length: 15 amino acids. Trimming cost V 3 bases and J 0 bases, with 9 bases left between them. CDR3 DNA: TGTGCCAGCAGCTTCAGAGGGAGCTCCTACAATGAGCAGTTCTTC. Translating it yields CASSFRGSSYNEQFF.

The chain recombines TRBV7-9 with TRBJ1-4; D gene ambiguous. Trimming removed 2 bases at V and 6 bases at J, with 10 bases between. CDR1 SEHNR and CDR2 FQNEAQ come from the germline V gene (reference sequence). This CDR3 comprises 14 residues. The CDR3 bases are TGTGCCAGCAGCTTAAGGGAATTGGATGAAAAACTGTTTTTT. Protein: CASSLRELDEKLFF.

The J gene is TRBJ2-5, the V gene TRBV29-1; no definite D call. CDR3 length: 14 residues. The germline V gene encodes CDR1 SQVTM and CDR2 ANQGSEA. V lost 7 bases and J 3 bases, leaving 18 bases between the germline ends. The CDR3 DNA reads as TGCAGCGCTAACCCGGCCCCGCTGGAAGAGACCCAGTACTTC. It yields the protein CSANPAPLEETQYF. The full variable domain, its missing parts supplied by reference TRBV29-1 and TRBJ2-5, is SAVISQKPSRDICQRGTSLTIQCQVDSQVTMMFWYRQQPGQSLTLIATANQGSEATYESGFVIDKFPISRPNLTFSTLTVSNMSPEDSSIYLCSANPAPLEETQYFGPGTRLLVL.